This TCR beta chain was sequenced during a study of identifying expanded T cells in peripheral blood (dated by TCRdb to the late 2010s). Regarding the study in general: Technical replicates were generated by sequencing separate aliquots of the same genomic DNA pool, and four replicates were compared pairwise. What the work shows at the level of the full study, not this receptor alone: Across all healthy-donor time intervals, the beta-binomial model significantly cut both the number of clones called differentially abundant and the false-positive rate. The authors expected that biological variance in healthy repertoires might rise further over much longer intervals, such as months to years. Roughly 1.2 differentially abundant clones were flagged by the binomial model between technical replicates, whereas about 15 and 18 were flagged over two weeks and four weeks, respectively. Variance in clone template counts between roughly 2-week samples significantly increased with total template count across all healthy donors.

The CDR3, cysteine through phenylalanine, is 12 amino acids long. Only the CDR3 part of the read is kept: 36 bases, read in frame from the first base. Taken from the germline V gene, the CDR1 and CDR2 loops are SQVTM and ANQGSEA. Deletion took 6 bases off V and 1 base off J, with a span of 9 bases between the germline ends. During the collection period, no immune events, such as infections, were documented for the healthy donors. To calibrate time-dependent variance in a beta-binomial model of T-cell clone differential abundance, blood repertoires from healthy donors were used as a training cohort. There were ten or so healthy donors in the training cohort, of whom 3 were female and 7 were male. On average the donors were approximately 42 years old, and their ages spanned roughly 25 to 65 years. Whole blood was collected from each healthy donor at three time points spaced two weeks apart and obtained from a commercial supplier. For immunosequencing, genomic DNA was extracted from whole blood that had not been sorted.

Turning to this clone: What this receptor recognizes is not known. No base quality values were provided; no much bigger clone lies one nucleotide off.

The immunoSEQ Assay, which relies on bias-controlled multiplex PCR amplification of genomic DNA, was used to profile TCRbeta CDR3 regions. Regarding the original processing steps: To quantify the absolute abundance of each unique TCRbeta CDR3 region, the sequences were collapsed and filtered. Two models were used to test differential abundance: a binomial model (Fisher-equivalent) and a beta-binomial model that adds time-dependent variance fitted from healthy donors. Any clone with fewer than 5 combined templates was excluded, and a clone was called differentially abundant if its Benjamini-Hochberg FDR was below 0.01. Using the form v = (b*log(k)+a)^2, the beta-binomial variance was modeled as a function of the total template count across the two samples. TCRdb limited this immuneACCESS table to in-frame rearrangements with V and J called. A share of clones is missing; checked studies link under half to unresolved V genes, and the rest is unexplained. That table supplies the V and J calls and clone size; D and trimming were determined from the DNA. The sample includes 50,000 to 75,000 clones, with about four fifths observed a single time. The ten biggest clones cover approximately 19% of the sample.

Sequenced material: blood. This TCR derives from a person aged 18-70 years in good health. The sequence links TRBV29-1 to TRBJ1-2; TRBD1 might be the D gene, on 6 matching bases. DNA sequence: TGCAGCGTACAGGGAAATAACTATGGCTACACCTTC. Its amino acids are CSVQGNNYGYTF.